These 14 T cell receptor beta chains were all obtained from the same sample, sequenced in a study of CD8 T cells in ankylosing spondylitis (dated by TCRdb to the late 2010s). Library method: 5' RACE. Instrument on record: Illumina HiSeq 2500. The public reads were run again by TCRdb, first through fastp at Q25 and then through MiXCR, and only productive beta chains were kept. Each CDR3 protein appears once, grouped with its most common genes and DNA. Counted in this sample were around 300,000 distinct CDR3 sequences; roughly 14% of them appeared once. The ten largest account for 1.1% of the sample. Sequences were obtained from blood, either unsorted or a sorted T cell fraction (not recorded which). Receptor source: a male donor with ankylosing spondylitis or in good health (not recorded which).

This chain joins TRBV20-1 and TRBJ2-4; 8 nucleotides align to TRBD1. Germline V CDR1 and CDR2: DFQATT, SNEGSKA (reference sequence). The CDR3 is 16 amino acids. V shed 0 bases, J shed 3 bases, and the junction held 7 bases outside the gene matches. Here the CDR3 reads CSARDRTGSVKNIQYF. Here the CDR3 DNA reads TGCAGTGCTAGAGATAGGACAGGGTCGGTCAAAAACATTCAGTACTTC.

This clonotype was picked up a small number of times. The rearrangement links TRBV21-1 to TRBJ1-4; the tabulated D call, TRBD1, remains unverified against the DNA. TRBV21-1 is a documented pseudogene. The CDR3 totals 15 residues. The DNA of the CDR3 is TGTGCCAGCAGTCGAAGCGGGACAGGGGATGAAAAACTGTTTTTT. The encoded protein is CASSRSGTGDEKLFF.

The chain recombines TRBV3-1 with TRBJ2-6; D may be TRBD1 (5 bases). The V end was cut by 0 bases, the J end by 2 bases, with 8 bases between. CDR3 length equals 16 residues. CDR1 LGHDT and CDR2 YNNKEL come from the germline V gene (reference sequence). This CDR3 reads CASSQDPGTGANVLTF. The CDR3 region has the DNA TGTGCCAGCAGCCAAGACCCAGGGACTGGGGCCAACGTCCTGACTTTC.

The chain's CDR3 is CSARTVVAGGEQYF. Here the CDR3 DNA reads TGCAGTGCTAGAACTGTGGTAGCGGGAGGCGAGCAGTACTTC. The chain employs TRBV20-1 and TRBJ2-7; 10 bases are a match to TRBD2. The V and J ends lost 2 bases and 6 bases, in that order; junction bases with no gene match: 7. CDR3 size: 14 residues. Germline V gene sequence: CDR1 DFQATT, CDR2 SNEGSKA (reference sequence).

This clonotype was seen at least ten times. The genes are TRBV12-3 or TRBV12-4 and TRBJ2-5; D ambiguous. The CDR3 is 14 amino acids. Trimming took 6 bases from V and 4 from J, leaving 15 bases between them. CDR3 in DNA: TGTGCCAGCAGGGCCTGGCAGACCCCAGAGACCCAGTACTTC. Its translation is CASRAWQTPETQYF.

The chain uses TRBV5-1 and TRBJ1-4; 9 bases agree with TRBD1. V dropped 0 bases and J dropped 6; count of bases not matched to a gene: 9. Germline loops: CDR1 SGHRS, CDR2 YFSETQ. This CDR3 comprises 17 residues. DNA for the CDR3: TGCGCCAGCAGCTTGGCCGGACAGGGGCTACGGGATGAAAAACTGTTTTTT. As protein: CASSLAGQGLRDEKLFF.

This clonotype is a singleton in its sample. The chain links TRBV5-1 to TRBJ2-7, with 7 bases aligning to TRBD1. The CDR3 is 15 residues long. The germline V gene has CDR1 SGHRS and CDR2 YFSETQ. After removal of 1 base from V and 4 bases from J, the junction contained 8 bases not matched to a gene. In DNA form, the CDR3 reads TGCGCCAGCAGCTTGTATGGGGACAGCCATTACGAGCAGTACTTC. Translation: CASSLYGDSHYEQYF.

The chain uses TRBV10-1 and TRBJ2-3; 10 nucleotides line up with TRBD1. V was clipped by 6 bases and J by 2 bases; unmatched bases: 5. Germline CDR1 is WNHNN and CDR2 is SYGVQD (reference sequence). The CDR3 runs 15 residues. The CDR3 reads CASRPGQGNTDTQYF. In DNA, the CDR3 is TGCGCCAGCAGGCCGGGACAGGGGAACACAGATACGCAGTATTTT.

The V call is TRBV7-2, the J call TRBJ2-3; 7 bases line up with TRBD2. The CDR3 has 14 residues. Germline V lookup: CDR1 SGHTA, CDR2 FQGNSA. With 1 base clipped from V and 4 bases from J, the junction kept 2 bases outside the gene matches. The CDR3 DNA reads TGTGCCAGCAGCTTAGTACGGGGGGCAGATACGCAGTATTTT. Residues: CASSLVRGADTQYF.

This chain links TRBV5-1 with TRBJ2-2; D unclear. The CDR3 extends over 13 amino acids. The germline V gene encodes CDR1 SGHRS and CDR2 YFSETQ. V shed 5 bases and J shed 3 bases, with 8 bases lying between them. CDR3: CASRRSDTGELFF. In DNA form, the CDR3 reads TGCGCCAGCAGGAGGTCAGACACCGGGGAGCTGTTTTTT.

In its sample, this clonotype was seen a few times. V is TRBV5-1 and J is TRBJ1-6; D is possibly TRBD1 (6 bases). The CDR3 totals 17 residues. CDR1 is SGHRS and CDR2 is YFSETQ in the germline V gene. V was shortened by 0 bases and J by 9 bases, with 19 bases between the two germline ends. CDR3 DNA: TGCGCCAGCAGCTTGGTGTTCCGGGACACGGAACGTTCACCCCTCCACTTT. Its translation is CASSLVFRDTERSPLHF.

This sequence joins TRBV5-5 and TRBJ1-1; a weak D match, TRBD1 (6 bases). From germline, CDR1 is SGHKS and CDR2 YYEKEE (reference sequence). V was shortened by 0 bases and J by 1 base, with 13 bases between the two germline ends. CDR3 length: 16 amino acids. The CDR3 here is CASSLVGRGANTEAFF. CDR3 DNA: TGTGCCAGCAGCTTGGTGGGTCGGGGGGCGAACACTGAAGCTTTCTTT.

The sample holds a few counts of this clonotype. V is TRBV5-1 and J is TRBJ2-7, with 8 positions matching TRBD2. V trimming: 0 bases; J trimming: 5 bases; junction bases outside the gene matches: 7. The germline V gene encodes CDR1 SGHRS and CDR2 YFSETQ. The CDR3 consists of 15 residues. The chain's CDR3 is CASSLDREGLNEQYF. CDR3 in DNA: TGCGCCAGCAGCTTGGATCGGGAGGGTTTGAACGAGCAGTACTTC.

This clonotype has just a few counts. The chain combines TRBV3-1 with TRBJ2-2, with D possibly TRBD2 on 7 matching bases. Trimming took off 4 bases at V and 7 bases at J, with 19 bases between the two ends. The germline V gene encodes CDR1 LGHDT and CDR2 YNNKEL (reference sequence). The CDR3 runs to 16 residues. The CDR3 region is CASSPFLRGGIGELFF. The DNA of the CDR3 is TGTGCCAGCAGCCCCTTTTTGCGCGGGGGCATCGGGGAGCTGTTTTTT.